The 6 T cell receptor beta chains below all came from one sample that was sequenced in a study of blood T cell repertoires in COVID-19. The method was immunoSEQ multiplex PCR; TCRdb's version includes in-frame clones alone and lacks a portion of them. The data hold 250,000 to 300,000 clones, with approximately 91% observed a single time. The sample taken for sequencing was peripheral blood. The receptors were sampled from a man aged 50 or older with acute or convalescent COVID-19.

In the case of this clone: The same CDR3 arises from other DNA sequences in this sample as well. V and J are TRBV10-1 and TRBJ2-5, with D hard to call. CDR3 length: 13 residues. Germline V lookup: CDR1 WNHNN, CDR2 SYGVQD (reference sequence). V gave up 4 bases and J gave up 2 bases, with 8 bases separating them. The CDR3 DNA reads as TGCGCCAGCAGTGGACTGGCTCAAGAGACCCAGTACTTC. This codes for CASSGLAQETQYF.

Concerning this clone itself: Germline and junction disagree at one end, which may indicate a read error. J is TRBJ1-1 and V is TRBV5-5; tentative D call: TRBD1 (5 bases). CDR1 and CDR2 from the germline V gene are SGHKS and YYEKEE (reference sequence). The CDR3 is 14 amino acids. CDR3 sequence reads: CASTLGEGHTEAFF. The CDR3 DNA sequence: TGTGCCAGCACCTTGGGGGAGGGGCACACTGAAGCTTTCTTT. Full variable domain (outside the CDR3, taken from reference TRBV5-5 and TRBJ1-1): DAGVTQSPTHLIKTRGQQVTLRCSPISGHKSVSWYQQVLGQGPQFIFQYYEKEERGRGNFPDRFSARQFPNYSSELNVNALLLGDSALYLCASTLGEGHTEAFFGQGTRLTVV.

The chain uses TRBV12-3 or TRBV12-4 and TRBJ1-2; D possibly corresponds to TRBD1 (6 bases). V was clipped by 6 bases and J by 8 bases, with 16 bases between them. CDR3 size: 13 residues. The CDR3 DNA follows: TGTGCCAGCAGCCGATCAGGGGAGGGCGGCTACACCTTC. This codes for CASSRSGEGGYTF.

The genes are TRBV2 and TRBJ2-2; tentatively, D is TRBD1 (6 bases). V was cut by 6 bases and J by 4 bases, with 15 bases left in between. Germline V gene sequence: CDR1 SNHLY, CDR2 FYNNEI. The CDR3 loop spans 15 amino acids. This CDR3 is CASRGTTGGTGELFF. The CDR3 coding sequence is TGTGCCAGCAGGGGGACGACAGGTGGCACCGGGGAGCTGTTTTTT.

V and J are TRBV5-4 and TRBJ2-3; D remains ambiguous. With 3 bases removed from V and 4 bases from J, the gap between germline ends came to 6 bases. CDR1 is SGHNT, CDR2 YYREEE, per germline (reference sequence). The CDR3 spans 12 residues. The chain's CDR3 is CASSSAADTQYF. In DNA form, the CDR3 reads TGTGCCAGCAGCTCGGCGGCAGATACGCAGTATTTT.

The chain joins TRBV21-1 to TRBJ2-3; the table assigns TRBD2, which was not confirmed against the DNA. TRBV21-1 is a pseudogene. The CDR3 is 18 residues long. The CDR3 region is CASSKGLAGGPSTDTQYF. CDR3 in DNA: TGTGCCAGCAGCAAGGGACTAGCGGGGGGCCCGAGCACAGATACGCAGTATTTT.